The clone carrying this T cell receptor (beta chain) showed up many times. The antigen remains unidentified. A single record per CDR3 protein comes from TCRdb applying MiXCR to the 5' RACE reads. The sample consists of some 120,000 distinct CDR3 sequences, about 3.2% of them appearing once. The data stem from a study of neurological immune-mediated disorders. The study, taken as a whole, reports: Expanded clones shared no identical CDR3 amino acid sequences across subjects, which suggested private TCR-beta repertoires in all groups.

2 million PBMCs stored at -80 C were the source of the unsorted libraries. This CDR3 is 12 amino acids long. Germline V gene sequence: CDR1 SGHRS, CDR2 YFSETQ. Trimming pared 6 bases from V and 2 bases from J, leaving 9 bases between. This receptor was identified in a woman aged 25 to 39 with multiple sclerosis. The sequencing sample was made of PBMCs. This chain connects TRBV5-1 to TRBJ2-7; D remains unclear. In nucleotides, the CDR3 is TGCGCCAGCAAACAGAATACCTACGAGCAGTACTTC. Encoded protein: CASKQNTYEQYF.